The 13 T cell receptor beta chains below all came from one sample that was sequenced in a study of OX40 agonist ivuxolimab in advanced cancers. Repertoires were generated with immunoSEQ multiplex PCR, while TCRdb's copy carries only in-frame clones and drops some. This sample carries 65,000 to 95,000 clones, approximately 89% of them seen once, and the ten largest clones take over 0.15%. Sequencing used CD4+ or CD8+ T cells sorted from blood, obtained in a trial of the OX40 agonist ivuxolimab. These receptors originate from an adult with an advanced solid tumor such as melanoma, head and neck, liver or kidney cancer.

This rearrangement joins TRBV20-1 to TRBJ2-3; D unresolved. The CDR3 totals 11 residues. CDR1 is DFQATT and CDR2 is SNEGSKA in the germline V gene (reference sequence). The germline V and J ends were trimmed by 1 base and 5 bases, with 4 bases remaining between them. CDR3 coding DNA: TGCAGTGCTAGAGGGGGAGATACGCAGTATTTT. This gives the protein CSARGGDTQYF.

The J gene is TRBJ1-5, the V gene TRBV6-1; D gene uncertain. The V gene lost 6 bases and the J gene lost 9 bases, with 15 bases spanning the gap. The CDR3 sequence is 13 residues long. From germline, CDR1 is MNHNS and CDR2 SASEGT. The CDR3 loop reads CASSANVEPPQHF. CDR3 nucleotide sequence: TGTGCCAGCAGCGCGAACGTAGAACCGCCCCAGCATTTT.

This chain joins TRBV19 and TRBJ2-3; TRBD2 matches 10 bases. The CDR3 consists of 15 residues. The ends lost 1 base at V and 3 bases at J; junction bases unmatched: 1. Germline lookup yields CDR1 LNHDA and CDR2 SQIVND (reference sequence). CDR3 sequence reads: CASSIAAGGTDTQYF. The CDR3 DNA sequence: TGTGCCAGTAGTATAGCAGCGGGAGGGACAGATACGCAGTATTTT.

This chain connects TRBV28 to TRBJ2-1, with TRBD2 identical over 7 bases. V was pared by 4 bases and J by 4 bases, with 13 bases of the junction left unmatched. Germline V lookup: CDR1 MDHEN, CDR2 SYDVKM. The CDR3 loop spans 17 amino acids. CDR3 nucleotide sequence: TGTGCCAGCAGTTCTCCCTCCTGGGGGGGAAAGTACAATGAGCAGTTCTTC. Its translation: CASSSPSWGGKYNEQFF.

The gene calls are TRBV6-5 and TRBJ1-4; 7 bases are shared with TRBD1. The CDR3 runs 15 residues. Germline V gives CDR1 MNHEY, CDR2 SVGAGI. V was pared by 6 bases and J by 10 bases, with 14 bases of the junction left unmatched. This chain's CDR3 is CASSQSVRQGRKLFF. CDR3 in DNA: TGTGCCAGCAGCCAATCCGTACGACAGGGAAGAAAACTGTTTTTT.

The chain employs TRBV30 and TRBJ2-7, with 9 nucleotides matching TRBD2. The length of the CDR3 is 15 residues. The junction had 7 bases not matched to a gene; V was cut back by 0 bases and J by 4 bases. Germline V gives CDR1 GTSNPN, CDR2 SVGIG (reference sequence). This CDR3 reads CAWSVSSGRLYEQYF. The CDR3 DNA is TGTGCCTGGAGTGTATCGAGCGGGAGGTTATACGAGCAGTACTTC.

The chain has TRBV5-4 and TRBJ2-7, with a possible D match to TRBD2 (7 bases). Germline loops: CDR1 SGHNT, CDR2 YYREEE (reference sequence). The length of the CDR3 is 16 residues. V was trimmed by 3 bases and J by 2 bases, leaving 18 bases between them. CDR3 nucleotide sequence: TGTGCCAGCAGCTCGCCAAGGGGGGGGGAAACCTACGAGCAGTACTTC. The encoded protein is CASSSPRGGETYEQYF.

The chain joins TRBV11-2 to TRBJ1-4; the match to TRBD1 covers 7 bases. The J segment lost 3 bases and the V segment lost 5 bases, leaving 6 bases of the junction unmatched. The CDR3 spans 15 residues. Germline CDR1 SGHAT, CDR2 FQNNGV. The CDR3 region is CASSGRDSPNEKLFF. The CDR3 region has the DNA TGTGCCAGCAGCGGCCGGGACAGCCCTAATGAAAAACTGTTTTTT.

The chain uses TRBV4-2 and TRBJ2-5, with TRBD2 as a possible D gene (5 bases). The J call is in doubt because the DNA end fits TRBJ2-7 better. In germline, CDR1 is LGHNA, CDR2 YNFKEQ. The CDR3 consists of 12 residues. CDR3 DNA: TGTGCCAGCAGCCAAGAAGCGGACGAGCAGTACTTC. Residues: CASSQEADEQYF.

The genes are TRBV11-3 and TRBJ2-2, with 10 bases that match TRBD2. V was clipped by 6 bases and J by 2 bases; unmatched bases: 9. This CDR3 contains 17 residues. Germline CDR1 is SGHNT and CDR2 is YENEEA. CDR3: CASSLELAGVNTGELFF. The CDR3 DNA sequence: TGTGCCAGCAGTCTAGAGCTAGCGGGAGTCAACACCGGGGAGCTGTTTTTT.

The V and J genes are TRBV5-8 and TRBJ2-5; 7 nucleotides align to TRBD2. Germline-derived CDR1 and CDR2 are SGHTS and YDEGEE. V was clipped by 4 bases and J by 5 bases; unmatched bases: 17. The CDR3 sequence is 17 residues long. The CDR3 coding sequence is TGTGCCAGCAGCCGAATAAGGCTGTTGGGGAGGGACGAGACCCAGTACTTC. Protein: CASSRIRLLGRDETQYF.

The rearrangement uses TRBV11-2 and TRBJ2-2, with D perhaps assigned TRBD1 or TRBD2 (5 bases each). Germline assignment: CDR1 SGHAT and CDR2 FQNNGV. This CDR3 is built from 14 residues. The CDR3 loop is CAGSWGWDGGELFF. The DNA for the CDR3 is TGTGCTGGCTCTTGGGGATGGGACGGCGGGGAGCTGTTTTTT.

The CDR3 bases are TGCGCCAGCAGTGCGGGACTGCTTGGCACTGAAGCTTTCTTT. Protein: CASSAGLLGTEAFF. The chain couples TRBV10-1 to TRBJ1-1, with D possibly being TRBD1 (5 bases). The CDR3 length is 14 residues. Germline CDR1 reads WNHNN; CDR2 reads SYGVQD (reference sequence). The germline V and J ends were trimmed by 4 bases and 4 bases, with 13 bases remaining between them.